The 9 T cell receptor beta chains given below trace back to one sample, sequenced in a study of shared clonotypes between healthy human individuals. Assay: immunoSEQ multiplex PCR; the TCRdb copy retains only in-frame clones and omits some. The sample holds a few hundred thousand clones, around 95% seen once. CD45RO-negative CD8 cells positively selected for CCR7 made up the naive population, which excluded terminally differentiated effector memory CD45RA+ cells. Sequenced input: naive CD8+ T cells sorted from blood. The receptors were gathered from a woman in her 30s in good health.

This clone was detected once. The chain combines TRBV27 with TRBJ2-2, with TRBD1 matching 9 bases. Losses at the gene ends were 7 bases for V and 7 bases for J; bases not matched to a gene: 10. The CDR3 extends over 15 amino acids. Germline V gene data show CDR1 as MNHEY and CDR2 as SMNVEV (reference sequence). Here the CDR3 DNA reads TGTGCCAGCAAGCCCGGGACAGGGCAAATCGGGGAGCTGTTTTTT. The encoded protein is CASKPGTGQIGELFF.

CDR3 amino acids: CASSLLRGNFYEQYF. The CDR3 DNA is TGTGCCAGCAGCCTTCTCAGGGGGAATTTCTACGAGCAGTACTTC. The chain has TRBV7-8 and TRBJ2-7; TRBD1 agrees at 7 bases. The CDR3 is made up of 15 amino acids. Looked up from germline, CDR1 is SGHVS and CDR2 is FQNEAQ. The V segment lost 5 bases and the J segment 3 bases; nucleotides outside the gene matches: 10.

The chain links TRBV11-2 to TRBJ2-7; D is possibly TRBD1 or TRBD2 (6 bases each). The V gene lost 6 bases and the J gene lost 2 bases, with 17 bases spanning the gap. CDR3 size: 15 residues. CDR1 is SGHAT and CDR2 is FQNNGV in the germline V gene. CDR3 region: CASSSIRGPAYEQYF. The CDR3 DNA reads TGTGCCAGCAGTTCTATCCGGGGGCCCGCCTACGAGCAGTACTTC.

The chain uses TRBV4-1 and TRBJ2-2, with D perhaps TRBD1 or TRBD2 (6 bases each). V dropped 1 base and J dropped 5 bases, with 23 bases sitting between them. The CDR3 runs 19 residues. Germline V CDR1 and CDR2: MGHRA, YSYEKL. The CDR3 here is CASSQVRVAEGEGTGELFF. CDR3 DNA: TGCGCCAGCAGCCAAGTAAGGGTAGCGGAGGGGGAAGGAACCGGGGAGCTGTTTTTT.

The chain has TRBV4-1 and TRBJ1-4, with D perhaps matching TRBD1 (5 bases). CDR3 length equals 14 residues. The germline V and J ends were trimmed by 4 bases and 7 bases, with 13 bases remaining between them. Germline V gene lookup returns CDR1 MGHRA and CDR2 YSYEKL. In DNA form, the CDR3 reads TGCGCCAGCAGCCCTCGGGGCTGGGGTGAAAAACTGTTTTTT. Translating gives CASSPRGWGEKLFF.

The rearrangement joins TRBV7-8 to TRBJ1-2; the D is unclear. Trimming took off 6 bases at V and 4 bases at J, with 15 bases between the two ends. Looked up from germline, CDR1 is SGHVS and CDR2 is FQNEAQ. CDR3 length equals 14 residues. The CDR3: CASSSTDGFYGYTF. CDR3 coding DNA: TGTGCCAGCAGTTCAACGGACGGATTCTATGGCTACACCTTC.

V and J are TRBV10-3 and TRBJ1-5, with D uncertain. Germline V gives CDR1 ENHRY, CDR2 SYGVKD. The CDR3 sequence is 13 residues long. Trimming took 3 bases from V and 6 from J, leaving 9 bases between them. This CDR3 reads CAISEGSGQPQHF. The CDR3 bases are TGTGCCATCAGTGAAGGGTCCGGTCAGCCCCAGCATTTT.

The V gene is TRBV4-2, the J gene TRBJ2-5; D remains ambiguous. The J call is in doubt because the DNA end fits TRBJ2-7 better. Germline values: CDR1 LGHNA, CDR2 YNFKEQ. This CDR3 spans 15 amino acids. CDR3: CASSQDEESSYEQYF. The CDR3, as DNA: TGTGCCAGCAGCCAAGATGAGGAGAGCTCCTACGAGCAGTACTTC.

The CDR3 region has the DNA TGTGCCAGCAGTGAATCGAGGACGGGGATTAATGAAAAACTGTTTTTT. Translated: CASSESRTGINEKLFF. The chain combines TRBV6-1 with TRBJ1-4; no clear D. The CDR3 is 16 residues long. The germline CDR1 and CDR2 sequences are MNHNS and SASEGT. The germline V and J ends were trimmed by 2 bases and 4 bases, with 14 bases remaining between them.